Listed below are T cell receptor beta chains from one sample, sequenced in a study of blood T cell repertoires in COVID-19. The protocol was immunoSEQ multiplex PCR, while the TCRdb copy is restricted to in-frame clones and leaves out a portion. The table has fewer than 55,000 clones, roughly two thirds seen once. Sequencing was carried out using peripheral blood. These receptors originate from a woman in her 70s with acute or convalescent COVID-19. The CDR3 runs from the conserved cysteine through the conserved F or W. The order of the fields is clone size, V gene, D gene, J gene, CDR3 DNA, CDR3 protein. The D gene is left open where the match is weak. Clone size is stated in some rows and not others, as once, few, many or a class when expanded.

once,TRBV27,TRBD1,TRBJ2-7,TGTGCCAGCAGTTTTAACAGGGGGGCCCACGAGCAGTACTTC,CASSFNRGAHEQYF
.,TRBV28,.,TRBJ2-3,TGTGCCAGCAGTTTGACAGCTACCACAGATACGCAGTATTTT,CASSLTATTDTQYF
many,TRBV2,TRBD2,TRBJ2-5,TGTGCCAGCAGTGACGACGGGGGGGCCCGGGAGACCCAGTACTTC,CASSDDGGARETQYF
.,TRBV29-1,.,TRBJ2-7,TGCAGCGTTCGGACAGAAAGGTACGAGCAGTACTTC,CSVRTERYEQYF
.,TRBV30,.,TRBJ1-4,TGTGCCTGGATCGTGACTAATGAAAAACTGTTTTTT,CAWIVTNEKLFF
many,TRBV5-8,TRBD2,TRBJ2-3,TGTGCCAGCAGCGCGGGGACTACCTCCCTCACAGATACGCAGTATTTT,CASSAGTTSLTDTQYF
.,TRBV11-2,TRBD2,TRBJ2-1,TGTGCCAGCAGCCCACGGGGGGGCCCCAATGAGCAGTTCTTC,CASSPRGGPNEQFF
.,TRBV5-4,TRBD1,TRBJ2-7,TGTGCCAGCAGCTTGGATAGTCGACAGGGGGCGCCTCCCTACGAGCAGTACTTC,CASSLDSRQGAPPYEQYF
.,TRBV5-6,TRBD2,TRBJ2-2,TGTGCCAGCAGCTTTATTAGCGGGGGGTCCACCGGGGAGCTGTTTTTT,CASSFISGGSTGELFF
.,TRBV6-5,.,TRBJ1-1,TGTGCCAGCAGTTACCAGCAGCAGAGGACTGAAGCTTTCTTT,CASSYQQQRTEAFF
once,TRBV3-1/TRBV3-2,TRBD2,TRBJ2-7,TGTGCCAGCTCGAGACTAGCGGGAGAAAGCGAGCAGTACTTC,CASSRLAGESEQYF
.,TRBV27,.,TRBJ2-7,TGTGCCAGCCGGCGGACTCCCGAAATGGGCGAGCAGTACTTC,CASRRTPEMGEQYF
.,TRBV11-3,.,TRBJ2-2,TGTGCCAGCAGCTTAGATTTCTCCGGGGAGCTGTTTTTT,CASSLDFSGELFF
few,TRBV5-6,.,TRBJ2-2,TGTGCCAGCAGCTTAAACCAGGGCACCGGGGAGCTGTTTTTT,CASSLNQGTGELFF
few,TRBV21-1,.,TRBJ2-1,TGTGCCAGCAGCCTACAGGGGGCTAGCTACAATGAGCAGTTCTTC,CASSLQGASYNEQFF
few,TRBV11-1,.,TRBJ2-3,TGTGCCAGCAGCGACGGGGCCGGGGGGCGCACAGATACGCAGTATTTT,CASSDGAGGRTDTQYF
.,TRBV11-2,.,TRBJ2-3,TGTGCCAGCAGCTTAATGAGAGATACGCAGTATTTT,CASSLMRDTQYF
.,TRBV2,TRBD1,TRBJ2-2,TGTGCCAGCAGTGATACCGGGACAGGGCCCTTAGCGAACACCGGGGAGCTGTTTTTT,CASSDTGTGPLANTGELFF
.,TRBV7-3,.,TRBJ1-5,TGTGCCAGCAGCTTAACAGGGGGTCAGCCCCAGCATTTT,CASSLTGGQPQHF
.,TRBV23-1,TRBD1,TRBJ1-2,TGCGCCAGCAGTCGTCAGACAGGGGGCGACTATGGCTACACCTTC,CASSRQTGGDYGYTF
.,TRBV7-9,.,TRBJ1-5,TGTGCCAGCAGCTTAGACCAGCAGCCCCAGCATTTT,CASSLDQQPQHF
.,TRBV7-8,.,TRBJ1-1,TGTGCCAGCAGCTTAGTGGACAGAAACACTGAAGCTTTCTTT,CASSLVDRNTEAFF
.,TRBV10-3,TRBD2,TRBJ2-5,TGTGCCGCCGCCCCGGGACTAGCGGGGGGACACCACCAAGAGACCCAGTACTTC,CAAAPGLAGGHHQETQYF
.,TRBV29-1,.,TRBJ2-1,TGCAGCGCATCACTAAACAATGAGCAGTTCTTC,CSASLNNEQFF
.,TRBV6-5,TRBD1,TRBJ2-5,TGTGCCAGCAGATGGGGGGGACAGGGGGAAGAGACCCAGTACTTC,CASRWGGQGEETQYF
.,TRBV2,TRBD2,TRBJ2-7,TGTGCCAGCAGTTCTAGCGGGGGGGGGCGCTCCCAGTACTTC,CASSSSGGGRSQYF
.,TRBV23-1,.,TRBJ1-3,TGCGCCAATCCAGCGGGGCCTGGAAACACCATATATTTT,CANPAGPGNTIYF
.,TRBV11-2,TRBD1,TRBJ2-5,TGTGCCAGCAGCTTAGCCGAAGGGGGCTACGGAGAGACCCAGTACTTC,CASSLAEGGYGETQYF
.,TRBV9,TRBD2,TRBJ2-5,TGTGCCAGCAGCCTAGGCCTGGGACTAGCGTTCGCGGGAGAGACCCAGTACTTC,CASSLGLGLAFAGETQYF
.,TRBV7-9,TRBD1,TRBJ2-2,TGTGCCAGCAGCTTAGTATTGGACAGGGCGACCGGGGAGCTGTTTTTT,CASSLVLDRATGELFF
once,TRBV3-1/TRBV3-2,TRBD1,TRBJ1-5,TGTGCCAGCAGCGACACGACAGGGGTTGGCAATCAGCCCCAGCATTTT,CASSDTTGVGNQPQHF
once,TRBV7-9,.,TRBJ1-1,TGTGCCAGCAGCTTAGGGCCGACAGCGATGAACACTGAAGCTTTCTTT,CASSLGPTAMNTEAFF
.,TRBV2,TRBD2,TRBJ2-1,TGTGCCAGCGGTTCCAGCGGGGGGACTAATGAGCAGTTCTTC,CASGSSGGTNEQFF
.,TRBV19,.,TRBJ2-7,TGTGCCAGTAGTGTCGGGACTGGGCGGTACGAGCAGTACTTC,CASSVGTGRYEQYF
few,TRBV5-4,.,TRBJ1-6,TGTGCCACCCAGTTGGGGGCAGGGTCTTTGGAGAATTCACCCCTCCACTTT,CATQLGAGSLENSPLHF
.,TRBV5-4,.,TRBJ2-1,TGTGCCAGCAGCAAGACTAGTAGCTCCTACAATGAGCAGTTCTTC,CASSKTSSSYNEQFF
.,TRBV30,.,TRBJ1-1,TGTGCCTGGAGGGCCGGGGGACTGGCTCAGAGGACTGAAGCTTTCTTT,CAWRAGGLAQRTEAFF
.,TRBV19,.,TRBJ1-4,TGTGCCAGTTGGGGGCTCGGTGAAAAACTGTTTTTT,CASWGLGEKLFF
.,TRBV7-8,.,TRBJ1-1,TGTGCCAGCAGCCCCTTGGTGGGGGCGACTGAAGCTTTCTTT,CASSPLVGATEAFF
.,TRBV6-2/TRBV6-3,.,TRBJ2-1,TGTGCCAGCAGTCATAGCGATGAGCAGTTCTTC,CASSHSDEQFF
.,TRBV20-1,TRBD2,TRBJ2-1,TGCAGTGCTAGTAAAACCGCGGAACTAGCGGGCGAACAAAGGGCCTACAATGAGCAGTTCTTC,CSASKTAELAGEQRAYNEQFF
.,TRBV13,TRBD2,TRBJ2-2,TGTGCCAGCAGCACGAAGACTAGCGGTTCAACCGGGGAGCTGTTTTTT,CASSTKTSGSTGELFF
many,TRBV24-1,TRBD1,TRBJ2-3,TGTGCCACCAGTGCTCCCTCGGGGACAGGGAGTACAGATACGCAGTATTTT,CATSAPSGTGSTDTQYF
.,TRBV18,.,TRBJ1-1,TGTGCCAGCTCCCCTCGATCCAGCGGATTGAACACTGAAGCTTTCTTT,CASSPRSSGLNTEAFF
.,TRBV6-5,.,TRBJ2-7,TGTGCCAGCAGTTTCGCAGGGGCCCTCTCCTACGAGCAGTACTTC,CASSFAGALSYEQYF
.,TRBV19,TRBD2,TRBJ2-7,TGTGCCAGTAGTATTTATGGTAGCGGGGGCTCCTACGAGCAGTACTTC,CASSIYGSGGSYEQYF
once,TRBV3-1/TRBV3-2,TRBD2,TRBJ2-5,TGTGCCAGCAGTCGAAGCGGGGGAGAGACCCAGTACTTC,CASSRSGGETQYF
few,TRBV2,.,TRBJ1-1,TGTGCCAGCAGCCACGGCCGGGGGGTCCTGGGCACTGAAGCTTTCTTT,CASSHGRGVLGTEAFF
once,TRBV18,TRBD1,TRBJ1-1,TGTGCCAGCTCACCATCGGGACAGGGAACATTTGAAGCTTTCTTT,CASSPSGQGTFEAFF
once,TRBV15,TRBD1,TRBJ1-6,TGTGCCACCAGCAGAGGTAACGGACAGGGTAATTCACCCCTCCACTTT,CATSRGNGQGNSPLHF
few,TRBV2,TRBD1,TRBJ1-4,TGTGCCAGCGGGGGGACAGGGGGTCTTAAAAAACTGTTTTTT,CASGGTGGLKKLFF